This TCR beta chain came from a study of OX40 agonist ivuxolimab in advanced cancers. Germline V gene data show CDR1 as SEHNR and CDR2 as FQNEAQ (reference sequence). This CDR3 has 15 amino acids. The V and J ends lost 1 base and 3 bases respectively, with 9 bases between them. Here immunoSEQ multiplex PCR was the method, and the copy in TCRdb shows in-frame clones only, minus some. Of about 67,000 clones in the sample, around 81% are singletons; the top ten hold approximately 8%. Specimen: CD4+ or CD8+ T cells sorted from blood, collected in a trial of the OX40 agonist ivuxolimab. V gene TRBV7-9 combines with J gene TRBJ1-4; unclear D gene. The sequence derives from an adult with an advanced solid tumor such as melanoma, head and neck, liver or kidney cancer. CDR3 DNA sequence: TGTGCCAGCAGCTTAGGGTACAGTTCTAATGAAAAACTGTTTTTT. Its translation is CASSLGYSSNEKLFF.